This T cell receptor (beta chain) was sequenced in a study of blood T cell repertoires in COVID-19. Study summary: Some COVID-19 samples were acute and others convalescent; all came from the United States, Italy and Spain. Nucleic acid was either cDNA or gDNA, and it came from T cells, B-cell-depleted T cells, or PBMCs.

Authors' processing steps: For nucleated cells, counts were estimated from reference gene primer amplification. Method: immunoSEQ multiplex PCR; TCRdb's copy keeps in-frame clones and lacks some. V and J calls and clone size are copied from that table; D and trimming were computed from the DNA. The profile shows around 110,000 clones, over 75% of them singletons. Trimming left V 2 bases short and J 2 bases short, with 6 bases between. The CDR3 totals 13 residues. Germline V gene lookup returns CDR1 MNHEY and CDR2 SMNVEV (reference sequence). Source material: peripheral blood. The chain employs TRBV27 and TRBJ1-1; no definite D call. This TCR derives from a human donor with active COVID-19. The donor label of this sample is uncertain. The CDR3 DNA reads TGTGCCAGCAGTTTAAGACACAACACTGAAGCTTTCTTT. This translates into CASSLRHNTEAFF.